The clone carrying this T cell receptor (beta chain) was counted many times. Its antigen is undetermined. Libraries for naive CD8 T cells, which were made from approximately 20,000 to 1,000,000 sorted cells, drew on 10%, 30% or 50% of the RNA. The sorting of naive CD8 T cells used the CD8+CD4-CCR7+CD45RA+ phenotype. These data belong to a study of molecular identifiers for immune sequencing clone quantification. Bulk TCR libraries were made with methods that had been previously described and with listed TCR primers. TCRdb passed the PCR reads through MiXCR, listing each CDR3 protein once. Of a few hundred thousand distinct CDR3 sequences listed, 24% are singletons. Germline V CDR1 and CDR2: SEHNR, FQNEAQ (reference sequence). V was clipped by 5 bases and J by 11 bases; unmatched bases: 7. The CDR3 has 12 residues. Study outcomes and limitations: Researchers reportedly could pick up spiked Jurkat TCR RNA from one cell mixed into one million naive cells.

This receptor was identified in a human donor in good health. Some libraries in this study had Jurkat cell RNA spiked in. Source material: naive CD8+ T cells from blood, with Jurkat cell RNA spiked in. Specified subset: FACS-sorted CD8+CD4-CCR7+CD45RA+ naive T cells. This chain connects TRBV7-9 to TRBJ2-3; TRBD1 aligns across 7 bases. In DNA form, the CDR3 reads TGTGCCAGCAGCCAAAGACAGGGAGAGCAGTATTTT. Translation: CASSQRQGEQYF.